These 6 T cell receptor beta chains came from one sample sequenced in a study of brain T cells in children with intractable seizures. Sequencing used immunoSEQ multiplex PCR; TCRdb keeps in-frame clones, though not all of them. This sample has around 38,000 clones; 80% to 95% occur once, and the top ten carry about 6%. Material: peripheral blood, obtained at surgery. Receptors were obtained from a girl under 10 years old with tuberous sclerosis and intractable seizures.

CDR3 amino acids: CASSLAWDTRNQPQHF. The CDR3 region has the DNA TGTGCCAGCAGCTTAGCGTGGGACACCCGCAATCAGCCCCAGCATTTT. This chain connects TRBV7-9 to TRBJ1-5; D possibly corresponds to TRBD1 (6 bases). Trimming left V 0 bases short and J 2 bases short, with 11 bases between. Germline CDR1 SEHNR, CDR2 FQNEAQ (reference sequence). The CDR3 consists of 16 residues.

This CDR3 reads CASSLTLSGSYEQYF. In DNA form, the CDR3 reads TGCGCCAGCAGCTTGACGTTGAGCGGCTCCTACGAGCAGTACTTC. This chain connects TRBV5-1 to TRBJ2-7, with a possible D match to TRBD2 (5 bases). Germline V gene data show CDR1 as SGHRS and CDR2 as YFSETQ. Deletions cut 1 base from V and 0 bases from J, with 11 bases between. The CDR3 is 15 residues long.

V and J are TRBV19 and TRBJ2-5; TRBD2 aligns across 7 bases. CDR3 length: 17 amino acids. Trimming at V came to 6 bases and at J to 7 bases, leaving 20 bases not matched to a gene. Germline V lookup: CDR1 LNHDA, CDR2 SQIVND (reference sequence). CDR3 DNA: TGTGCCAGTAGCCTTTTTTTCAGCGGGGCGGCCAGGTGGACCCAGTACTTC. Translation: CASSLFFSGAARWTQYF.

The CDR3 coding sequence is TGTGCCAGCAGTGAAGCGGGGGTACCGGGACTTAGAGAGACCCAGTACTTC. As protein: CASSEAGVPGLRETQYF. The genes are TRBV2 and TRBJ2-5; possible D gene TRBD2, 6 bases. The CDR3 runs to 17 residues. The V and J ends lost 0 bases and 4 bases respectively, with 18 bases between them. The germline CDR1 and CDR2 sequences are SNHLY and FYNNEI.

The V call is TRBV5-4, the J call TRBJ2-1; TRBD2 matches at 10 bases. CDR3 size: 16 residues. Germline V gene data show CDR1 as SGHNT and CDR2 as YYREEE (reference sequence). After removal of 4 bases from V and 3 bases from J, the junction contained 7 bases not matched to a gene. The CDR3 DNA reads as TGTGCCAGCAGCCCTACTAGCGGGGCAGGCTACAATGAGCAGTTCTTC. Protein: CASSPTSGAGYNEQFF.

The chain uses TRBV5-6 and TRBJ2-5; D gene uncertain. V was trimmed by 0 bases and J by 4 bases, leaving 13 bases between them. Germline V CDR1 and CDR2: SGHDT, YYEEEE. This CDR3 spans 15 amino acids. CDR3 loop: CASSLDLPPIETQYF. The CDR3 DNA is TGTGCCAGCAGCTTGGATCTTCCGCCTATAGAGACCCAGTACTTC.